These 2 T cell receptor beta chains originate from one sample sequenced in a study of human T cells and chemical hapten exposure. Time point specified: patch test 1, 2 weeks after DPC sensitization. The treatment here: therapeutic diphenylcyclopropenone sensitization with weekly scalp DPC. One entry per CDR3 protein results from TCRdb running MiXCR on the RACE reads. This table holds roughly 180,000 distinct CDR3 sequences, approximately 20% found once. Sequencing used whole blood, obtained in connection with sensitization to the hapten diphenylcyclopropenone (DPC). These TCRs come from a woman aged 50 to 65 with alopecia areata. Some clones in this sample may be carry-over from other donors' samples.

This clonotype has a single count. This chain links TRBV7-9 with TRBJ1-2, with TRBD1 identical over 8 bases. Germline values: CDR1 SEHNR, CDR2 FQNEAQ (reference sequence). The CDR3 is made up of 12 amino acids. The DNA for the CDR3 is TGTGCAGATGGACAGGGCGGATATGGCTACACCTTC. Translating gives CADGQGGYGYTF.

The CDR3, as DNA: TGTGCCAGCAGTCCGGGCCTAGGAATGGGTGGCTACACCTTC. It yields the protein CASSPGLGMGGYTF. The chain has TRBV12-3 or TRBV12-4 and TRBJ1-2, with D hard to call. The CDR3 extends over 14 amino acids. Deletions cut 5 bases from V and 7 bases from J, with 17 bases between.